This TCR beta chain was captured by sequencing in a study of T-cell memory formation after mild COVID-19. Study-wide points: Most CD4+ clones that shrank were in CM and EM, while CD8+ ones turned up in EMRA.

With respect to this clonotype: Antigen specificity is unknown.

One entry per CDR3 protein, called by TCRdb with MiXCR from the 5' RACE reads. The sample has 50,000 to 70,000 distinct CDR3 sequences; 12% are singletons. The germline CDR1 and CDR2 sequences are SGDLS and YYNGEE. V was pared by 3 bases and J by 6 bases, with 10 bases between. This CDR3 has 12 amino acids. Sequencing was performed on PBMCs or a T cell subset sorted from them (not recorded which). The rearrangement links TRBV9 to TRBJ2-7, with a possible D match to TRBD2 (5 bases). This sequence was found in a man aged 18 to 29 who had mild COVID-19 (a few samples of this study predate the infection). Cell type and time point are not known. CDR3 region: CASSGTSGEQYF. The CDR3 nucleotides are TGTGCCAGCAGCGGAACTAGTGGCGAGCAGTACTTC.